The rows below give T cell receptor beta chains drawn from one sample of a study of response to subunit inactivated influenza vaccine. TCRdb itself ran the RT-PCR reads through MiXCR, one entry per CDR3 protein. The table has approximately 520,000 distinct CDR3 sequences, roughly 27% seen once. The sample was CD4+ T cells sorted from PBMCs, taken approximately 5 days after vaccination. The receptors were sampled from a man aged 50-60 years who received an inactivated influenza vaccine. The CDR3 runs from the conserved cysteine through the conserved F or W. The D gene is left open where the match is weak. Rows may omit the clone size; those that give it use once, few, many or a size class.

D	J	size	V	CDR3	DNA
TRBD2	TRBJ2-3	.	TRBV20-1	CSAVVAGGSTDTQYF	TGCAGTGCCGTCGTTGCGGGAGGGAGCACAGATACGCAGTATTTT
.	TRBJ2-7	few	TRBV7-2	CASSPIGLTYEQYF	TGTGCCAGCAGCCCAATTGGGCTTACCTACGAGCAGTACTTC
TRBD2	TRBJ2-7	.	TRBV20-1	CSAPVRESREQYF	TGCAGTGCCCCCGTGCGGGAGAGTAGAGAGCAGTACTTC
.	TRBJ1-3	few	TRBV12-3/TRBV12-4	CASSLAVSGNTIYF	TGTGCCAGCAGTTTAGCAGTCTCTGGAAACACCATATATTTT
.	TRBJ1-1	few	TRBV5-1	CASSSTANTEAFF	TGCGCCAGCAGCTCCACAGCGAACACTGAAGCTTTCTTT
.	TRBJ2-7	.	TRBV6-1	CASRRLQGTTYEQYF	TGTGCCAGCAGGAGGCTCCAGGGGACTACCTACGAGCAGTACTTC
TRBD1	TRBJ2-7	few	TRBV20-1	CSARGDRGLDEQYF	TGCAGTGCTAGAGGTGACAGGGGGTTGGACGAGCAGTACTTC
.	TRBJ1-2	.	TRBV2	CASSEEPSLYGYTF	TGTGCCAGCAGTGAAGAGCCCTCACTCTATGGCTACACCTTC
.	TRBJ2-2	few	TRBV4-2	CASSQDSANTGELFF	TGTGCCAGCAGCCAGGACAGCGCGAACACCGGGGAGCTGTTTTTT
TRBD2	TRBJ2-2	.	TRBV9	CASSVVIGRASGELFF	TGTGCCAGCAGCGTAGTGATCGGGAGGGCCTCGGGGGAGCTGTTTTTT
.	TRBJ2-3	.	TRBV5-1	CASSFSLGTNTDTQYF	TGCGCCAGCAGCTTTAGTCTGGGGACAAACACAGATACGCAGTATTTT
.	TRBJ2-4	.	TRBV12-3/TRBV12-4	CACSRGDIQYF	TGTGCCTGTTCAAGGGGAGACATTCAGTACTTC
TRBD1	TRBJ2-7	.	TRBV6-6	CASNPPKGTGAEQYF	TGTGCCAGCAACCCCCCCAAGGGGACAGGGGCCGAGCAGTACTTC
.	TRBJ2-3	few	TRBV12-3/TRBV12-4	CASRTEGGSFTDTQYF	TGTGCCAGCAGAACCGAGGGTGGGAGTTTCACAGATACGCAGTATTTT
TRBD2	TRBJ2-1	.	TRBV29-1	CSVHLRLAGPSYNEQFF	TGCAGCGTCCACTTAAGACTAGCGGGGCCCTCCTACAATGAGCAGTTCTTC
TRBD1	TRBJ2-5	few	TRBV2	CASSLRGLQETQYF	TGTGCCAGCAGTTTGAGGGGGCTCCAAGAGACCCAGTACTTC
TRBD2	TRBJ2-7	few	TRBV12-3/TRBV12-4	CASSIGTSAYEQYF	TGTGCCAGCAGTATCGGGACTAGCGCCTACGAGCAGTACTTC
TRBD2	TRBJ2-3	few	TRBV5-1	CASSLARTSGSIDTQYF	TGCGCCAGCAGCTTGGCCCGGACTAGCGGGAGTATAGATACGCAGTATTTT
.	TRBJ2-2	.	TRBV11-2	CASSKPFREATGELFF	TGTGCCAGCAGCAAACCCTTCAGGGAAGCAACCGGGGAGCTGTTTTTT
TRBD2	TRBJ2-1	.	TRBV20-1	CSALRQTGTSGYNEQFF	TGCAGTGCTTTGCGTCAAACCGGGACTAGCGGTTACAATGAGCAGTTCTTC
.	TRBJ2-7	few	TRBV29-1	CSVEYMDEQYF	TGCAGCGTTGAATATATGGACGAGCAGTACTTC
.	TRBJ2-1	few	TRBV5-4	CASSLGSGVGGNEQFF	TGTGCCAGCAGCTTGGGTTCGGGGGTTGGAGGCAATGAGCAGTTCTTC
.	TRBJ2-2	few	TRBV12-3/TRBV12-4	CASSSLIAGELFF	TGTGCCAGCAGTTCCTTAATAGCCGGGGAGCTGTTTTTT
TRBD2	TRBJ2-3	few	TRBV28	CASSWSGRYTDTQYF	TGTGCCAGCAGTTGGAGCGGGAGGTACACAGATACGCAGTATTTT
.	TRBJ2-5	.	TRBV2	CASSENRSPPETQYF	TGTGCCAGCAGTGAAAACAGGAGCCCTCCAGAGACCCAGTACTTC
.	TRBJ2-3	many	TRBV20-1	CSARGGTTSTDTQYF	TGCAGTGCTAGAGGGGGGACCACAAGCACAGATACGCAGTATTTT
.	TRBJ1-2	many	TRBV12-3/TRBV12-4	CASSSDSYYGYTF	TGTGCCAGCAGTTCAGACAGTTACTATGGCTACACCTTC
TRBD2	TRBJ2-5	few	TRBV6-2/TRBV6-3	CASSYEAGGIQETQYF	TGTGCCAGCAGTTACGAGGCGGGGGGGATCCAAGAGACCCAGTACTTC
.	TRBJ1-1	.	TRBV27	CASSSFFRSLNTEAFF	TGTGCCAGCAGTTCCTTTTTCAGGTCGTTGAACACTGAAGCTTTCTTT
.	TRBJ2-7	.	TRBV20-1	CSARDLEGISYEQYF	TGCAGTGCTAGAGATCTAGAAGGGATTTCCTACGAGCAGTACTTC
.	TRBJ1-2	few	TRBV6-2/TRBV6-3	CASSYRDPRGYGYTF	TGTGCCAGCAGTTACCGTGATCCGCGTGGGTACGGCTACACCTTC
.	TRBJ2-5	.	TRBV6-2/TRBV6-3	CASSYRRLETQYF	TGTGCCAGCAGTTACCGCCGGTTAGAGACCCAGTACTTC
.	TRBJ2-1	.	TRBV20-1	CSAIDPQYYNEQFF	TGCAGCGCGATCGACCCTCAGTATTACAATGAGCAGTTCTTC
TRBD2	TRBJ2-5	many	TRBV5-5	CASSLARTSVETQYF	TGTGCCAGCAGCTTGGCCAGGACTAGTGTGGAGACCCAGTACTTC
.	TRBJ2-2	.	TRBV6-5	CASSYGLNTGELFF	TGTGCCAGCAGTTACGGACTGAACACCGGGGAGCTGTTTTTT
.	TRBJ2-7	.	TRBV20-1	CSAWTPPEQYF	TGCAGTGCTTGGACTCCTCCCGAGCAGTACTTC
TRBD1	TRBJ2-1	few	TRBV7-8	CASSPDRGPNNEQFF	TGTGCCAGCAGCCCAGACAGGGGTCCCAACAATGAGCAGTTCTTC
.	TRBJ2-1	few	TRBV9	CASSATPGVHNEQFF	TGTGCCAGCAGCGCTACCCCGGGGGTGCACAATGAGCAGTTCTTC
.	TRBJ1-6	.	TRBV12-3/TRBV12-4	CASSSLQGGNSPLHF	TGTGCCAGCAGTTCACTACAGGGTGGAAATTCACCCCTCCACTTT
.	TRBJ2-5	.	TRBV20-1	CSASRRESQYF	TGCAGTGCTAGTCGCCGGGAAAGCCAGTACTTC
TRBD2	TRBJ2-2	few	TRBV15	CATSREAGHAGELFF	TGTGCCACCAGCAGGGAAGCGGGGCACGCCGGGGAGCTGTTTTTT
TRBD1	TRBJ1-1	many	TRBV12-3/TRBV12-4	CASSQNRGRQAFF	TGTGCCAGCAGTCAAAACAGGGGGAGACAAGCTTTCTTT
.	TRBJ2-3	.	TRBV3-1	CASSQRTDTQYF	TGTGCCAGCAGCCAACGGACAGATACGCAGTATTTT
.	TRBJ2-2	.	TRBV30	CAWNRGGTGELFF	TGTGCCTGGAATAGAGGGGGCACCGGGGAGCTGTTTTTT
.	TRBJ2-1	.	TRBV24-1	CATSDGTVSYNEQFF	TGTGCCACCAGTGATGGGACGGTCTCCTACAATGAGCAGTTCTTC
TRBD2	TRBJ2-1	.	TRBV5-1	CASSALTSGGAGGEQFF	TGCGCCAGCAGCGCCCTGACTAGCGGGGGGGCCGGGGGTGAGCAGTTCTTC
.	TRBJ2-1	few	TRBV7-8	CASSLAIWQFF	TGTGCCAGCAGCTTAGCAATATGGCAGTTCTTC
.	TRBJ2-1	.	TRBV20-1	CSASQGASTHNEQFF	TGCAGTGCTAGCCAGGGCGCATCTACCCACAATGAGCAGTTCTTC
TRBD2	TRBJ2-7	.	TRBV20-1	CSARDGRASGVTYEQYF	TGCAGTGCTAGAGACGGCCGGGCTAGCGGGGTCACCTACGAGCAGTACTTC
TRBD1	TRBJ1-2	.	TRBV28	CASSPAGRGNYGYTF	TGTGCCAGCAGCCCGGCGGGCAGGGGGAACTATGGCTACACCTTC
.	TRBJ2-3	.	TRBV7-9	CASSLTISTDTQYF	TGTGCCAGCAGCTTAACTATAAGCACAGATACGCAGTATTTT
.	TRBJ1-5	.	TRBV6-2/TRBV6-3	CASSDRRAQPQHF	TGTGCCAGCAGTGACCGCAGGGCTCAGCCCCAGCATTTT
TRBD2	TRBJ2-3	.	TRBV10-3	CAISGGLTDTQYF	TGTGCCATTAGCGGGGGTCTCACAGATACGCAGTATTTT
TRBD2	TRBJ2-1	.	TRBV10-3	CAISGGGAYNEQFF	TGTGCCATCAGTGGCGGGGGGGCCTACAATGAGCAGTTCTTC
.	TRBJ2-5	.	TRBV18	CASSTDVGKETQYF	TGTGCCAGCTCCACCGATGTAGGAAAAGAGACCCAGTACTTC
TRBD2	TRBJ2-1	.	TRBV7-2	CASSLASGLAGGNEQFF	TGTGCCAGCAGCTTAGCCTCTGGACTAGCGGGAGGGAATGAGCAGTTCTTC
.	TRBJ2-1	.	TRBV4-3	CASSQDLAHSYNEQFF	TGCGCCAGCAGCCAAGACCTAGCGCACTCCTACAATGAGCAGTTCTTC